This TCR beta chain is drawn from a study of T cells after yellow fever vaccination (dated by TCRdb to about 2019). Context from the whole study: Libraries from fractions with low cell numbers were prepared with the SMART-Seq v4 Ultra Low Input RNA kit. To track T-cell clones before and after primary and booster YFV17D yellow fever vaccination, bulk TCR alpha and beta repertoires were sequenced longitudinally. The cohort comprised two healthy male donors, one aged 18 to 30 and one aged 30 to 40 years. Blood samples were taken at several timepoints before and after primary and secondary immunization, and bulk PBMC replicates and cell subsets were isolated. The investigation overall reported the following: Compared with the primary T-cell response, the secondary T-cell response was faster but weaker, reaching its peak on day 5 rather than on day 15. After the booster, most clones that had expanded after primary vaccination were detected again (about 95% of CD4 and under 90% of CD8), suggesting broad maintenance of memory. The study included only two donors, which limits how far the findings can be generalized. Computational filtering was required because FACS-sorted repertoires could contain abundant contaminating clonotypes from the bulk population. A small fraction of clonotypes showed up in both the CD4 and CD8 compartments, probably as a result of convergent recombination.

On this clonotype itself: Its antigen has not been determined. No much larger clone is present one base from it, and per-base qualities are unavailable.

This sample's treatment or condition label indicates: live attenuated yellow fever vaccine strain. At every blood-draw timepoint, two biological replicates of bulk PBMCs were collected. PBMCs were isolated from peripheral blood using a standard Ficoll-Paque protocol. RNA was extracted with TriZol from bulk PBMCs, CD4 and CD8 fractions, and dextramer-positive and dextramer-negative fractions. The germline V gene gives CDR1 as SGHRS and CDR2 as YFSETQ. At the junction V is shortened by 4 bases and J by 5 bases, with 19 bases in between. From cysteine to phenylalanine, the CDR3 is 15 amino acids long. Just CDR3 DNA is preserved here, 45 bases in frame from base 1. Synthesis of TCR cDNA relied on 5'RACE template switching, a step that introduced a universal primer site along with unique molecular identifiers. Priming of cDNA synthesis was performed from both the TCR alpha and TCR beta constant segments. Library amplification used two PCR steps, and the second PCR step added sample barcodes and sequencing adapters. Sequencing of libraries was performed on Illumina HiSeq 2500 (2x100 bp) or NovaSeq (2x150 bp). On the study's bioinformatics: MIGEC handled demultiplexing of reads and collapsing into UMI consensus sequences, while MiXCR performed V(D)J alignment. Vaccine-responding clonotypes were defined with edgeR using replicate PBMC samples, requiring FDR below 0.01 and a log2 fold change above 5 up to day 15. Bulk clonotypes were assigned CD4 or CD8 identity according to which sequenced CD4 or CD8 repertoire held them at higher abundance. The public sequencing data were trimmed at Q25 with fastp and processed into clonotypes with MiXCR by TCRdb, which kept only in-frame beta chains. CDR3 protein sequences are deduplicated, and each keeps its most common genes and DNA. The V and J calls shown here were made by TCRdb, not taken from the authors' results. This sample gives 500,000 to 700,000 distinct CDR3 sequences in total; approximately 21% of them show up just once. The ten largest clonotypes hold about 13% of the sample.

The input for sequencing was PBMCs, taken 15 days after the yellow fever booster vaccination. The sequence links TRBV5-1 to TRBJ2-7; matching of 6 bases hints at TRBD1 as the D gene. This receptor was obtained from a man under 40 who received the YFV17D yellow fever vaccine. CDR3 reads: CASSPGLRGNDEQYF. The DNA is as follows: TGCGCCAGCAGCCCTGGCCTCAGGGGAAACGACGAGCAGTACTTC.